This T cell receptor (beta chain) came from a study of blood T cell repertoires in COVID-19. On the study more broadly: In each case, the material was cDNA or gDNA derived from T cells, B-cell-depleted T cells, or PBMCs.

Cohort placement rested on clinical history that participants reported themselves. Under the authors' procedure: From reference gene primer amplification, estimates of nucleated cell counts were derived. Here immunoSEQ multiplex PCR was the method, and the copy in TCRdb shows in-frame clones only, minus some. D and trimming come from the DNA, and the V and J calls and clone size come from that table. The table records 100,000 or so clones, about 86% of them present only once. The sequenced material came from PBMCs or T cells enriched from blood (not recorded which). The sequence was collected from a woman aged 45-65 years who had recovered from COVID-19.

The CDR3 spells CASGGHRGSNSPLHF. The CDR3, as DNA: TGTGCTAGTGGTGGACACAGGGGTAGTAATTCACCCCTCCACTTT. The chain carries TRBV12-5 and TRBJ1-6; 7 nucleotides line up with TRBD1. The length of the CDR3 is 15 residues. Unmatched junction bases numbered 7, after V lost 5 bases and J lost 6 bases. From germline, CDR1 is LGHNT and CDR2 FRNRAP.